The rows below give T cell receptor beta chains drawn from one sample of a study of OX40 agonist ivuxolimab in advanced cancers. Sequenced by immunoSEQ multiplex PCR; TCRdb stores in-frame clones only, minus some. The profile covers 84,000 or so clones, with more than 75% appearing a single time and about 2.7% taken by the ten largest. The specimen was CD4+ or CD8+ T cells sorted from blood, collected in a trial of the OX40 agonist ivuxolimab. These receptor sequences come from an adult with an advanced solid tumor such as melanoma, head and neck, liver or kidney cancer. CDR3s include the opening cysteine and the closing phenylalanine or tryptophan. The D gene is left open where the match is weak. Clone size, where shown, is once, few, many, or a class for clones that have expanded.

TRBD1	TRBJ2-5	TRBV4-2	.	TGTGCCAGCAGCCAAGATGTACGGCAGGGGGTCTTGCAGACCCAGTACTTC	CASSQDVRQGVLQTQYF
.	TRBJ2-5	TRBV7-2	once	TGTGCCAGCAGCTTGAAGGGGGAGGTGGGTTTGGAGACCCAGTACTTC	CASSLKGEVGLETQYF
TRBD1	TRBJ2-3	TRBV18	few	TGTGCCAGCTCACCAGGCGGGGACAGGGGAGATACGCAGTATTTT	CASSPGGDRGDTQYF
.	TRBJ1-2	TRBV19	.	TGTGCCAGTGTGCAGGGCAGGGGACATGGCTACACCTTC	CASVQGRGHGYTF
.	TRBJ1-5	TRBV28	.	TGTGCCAGCAGTTTTCAGATGGGACTCAGCAATCAGCCCCAGCATTTT	CASSFQMGLSNQPQHF
.	TRBJ1-6	TRBV30	few	TGTGCCTGGAGTGGACAGGAGGGGTCACCCCTCCACTTT	CAWSGQEGSPLHF
.	TRBJ1-6	TRBV9	.	TGTGCCAGCAGCGTAGGGGACTACTATAATTCACCCCTCCACTTT	CASSVGDYYNSPLHF
.	TRBJ1-5	TRBV6-6	few	TGTGCCAGCAGTTACCCCCGGTCGGGGGGCAAGCAGCCCCAGCATTTT	CASSYPRSGGKQPQHF
.	TRBJ1-4	TRBV6-5	.	TGTGCCAGCAGTTCTACCGGGACCAGCAGTGAAAAACTGTTTTTT	CASSSTGTSSEKLFF
TRBD1	TRBJ1-1	TRBV27	.	TGTGCCAGCAGATCCGGGACAGCTAGTACTGAAGCTTTCTTT	CASRSGTASTEAFF
.	TRBJ2-1	TRBV19	.	TGTGCCAGTAGTCCCCGGGTAGGCGTCAATGAGCAGTTCTTC	CASSPRVGVNEQFF
.	TRBJ2-7	TRBV14	once	TGTGCCAGCAGCCAAGATAGGGGCTACGAGCAGTACTTC	CASSQDRGYEQYF
.	TRBJ1-5	TRBV2	.	TGTGCCAGCAGTGAAGTGGGATTAATCTGGCCTCAGCCCCAGCATTTT	CASSEVGLIWPQPQHF
.	TRBJ1-1	TRBV30	.	TGTGCCTGGAGCCGGATAGGGAACACTGAAGCTTTCTTT	CAWSRIGNTEAFF
.	TRBJ2-2	TRBV29-1	.	TGCAGCGCTTCACAGGAGGTCACCGGGGAGCTGTTTTTT	CSASQEVTGELFF
.	TRBJ1-5	TRBV7-2	.	TGTGCCAGCAGCCTGGACCTAAATCAGCCCCAGCATTTT	CASSLDLNQPQHF
.	TRBJ2-5	TRBV18	.	TGTGCCAGCTCTCAAAGACGGCAAGAGACCCAGTACTTC	CASSQRRQETQYF
TRBD1	TRBJ1-5	TRBV6-5	.	TGTGCCAGCAGTTCCCTACAGGGGGGGAATCAGCCCCAGCATTTT	CASSSLQGGNQPQHF
.	TRBJ1-3	TRBV7-3	.	TGTGCCAGCAGCCCTACAGGCGGCTCTGGAAACACCATATATTTT	CASSPTGGSGNTIYF
TRBD1	TRBJ2-2	TRBV10-3	.	TGTGCCATCAGTGAAGGGGGGACAGGGAACACCGGGGAGCTGTTTTTT	CAISEGGTGNTGELFF
.	TRBJ2-3	TRBV4-3	.	TGCGCCAGCAGCCAAGCGATAAGGGCGACGCAGTATTTT	CASSQAIRATQYF
.	TRBJ2-5	TRBV19	.	TGTGCCAGTAGTATAACGCTGGGGGAGACCCAGTACTTC	CASSITLGETQYF
TRBD1	TRBJ1-2	TRBV19	few	TGTGCCAGTAGCCGGACAGGCGAATTCTATGGCTACACCTTC	CASSRTGEFYGYTF
.	TRBJ2-6	TRBV29-1	.	TGCAGCGTCAAAGACTCGAGGTCTGGGGCCAACGTCCTGACTTTC	CSVKDSRSGANVLTF
.	TRBJ2-4	TRBV27	.	TGTGCCAGCAGCCCACCGGGACTGACAGAAAACATTCAGTACTTC	CASSPPGLTENIQYF
.	TRBJ2-5	TRBV7-2	few	TGTGCCAGCAGCCGAGGGGGGACGCAAGAGACCCAGTACTTC	CASSRGGTQETQYF
.	TRBJ1-3	TRBV4-2	.	TGTGCCAGCAGCCAAGCGGGTTCCGCACCTGGAAACACCATATATTTT	CASSQAGSAPGNTIYF
TRBD1	TRBJ2-1	TRBV4-2	.	TGTGCCAGCAGCCTAAGCCTAATAGGACAGGGGGACTGGTTAAGCTCCTACAATGAGCAGTTCTTC	CASSLSLIGQGDWLSSYNEQFF
.	TRBJ2-7	TRBV27	.	TGTGCCAGCAGTTTATCGGGGCGCGGATTTTCCTACGAGCAGTACTTC	CASSLSGRGFSYEQYF
.	TRBJ2-5	TRBV4-2	once	TGTGCCAGCAGCCAAGATCAAAAGACCCAGTACTTC	CASSQDQKTQYF
TRBD1	TRBJ1-4	TRBV15	.	TGTGCCACCAGCAGAGAGGGGACAGTACGTGGGGATGAAAAACTGTTTTTT	CATSREGTVRGDEKLFF
.	TRBJ1-1	TRBV4-2	few	TGTGCCAGCAGCTCGGCCGAGGGGCAGTCCAACACTGAAGCTTTCTTT	CASSSAEGQSNTEAFF
.	TRBJ2-1	TRBV30	.	TGTGCCTGGTTCCCAACTCCAGCGAGGAATGAGCAGTTCTTC	CAWFPTPARNEQFF
TRBD1	TRBJ1-4	TRBV4-3	.	TGCGCCAGCAGCCAAGACCTATTACAGGGGGGTGCTGCTAATGAAAAACTGTTTTTT	CASSQDLLQGGAANEKLFF
.	TRBJ1-3	TRBV5-1	few	TGCGCCAGCAGCACCAGGGTGTACTCCTCTGGAAACACCATATATTTT	CASSTRVYSSGNTIYF
TRBD1	TRBJ1-4	TRBV9	once	TGTGCCAGCAGCACCGGACAGGGGGCGGGTGAAAAACTGTTTTTT	CASSTGQGAGEKLFF
.	TRBJ1-1	TRBV14	few	TGTGCCAGCAGCCTTCAAACAAACACTGAAGCTTTCTTT	CASSLQTNTEAFF
.	TRBJ1-2	TRBV4-3	.	TGCGCCAGCAGCCAGGACGCGGCAAGGGGACCTAACTATGGCTACACCTTC	CASSQDAARGPNYGYTF